A selection of T cell receptor beta chains follows, all from one sample in a study of PD-1 blockade in classical Hodgkin lymphoma. Generated by immunoSEQ multiplex PCR, the TCRdb table keeps only in-frame clones and is missing some. The sample holds roughly 50,000 clones; roughly 86% are singletons and the top ten take roughly 7.1%. Sequenced here: peripheral blood mononuclear cells (PBMCs), sampled before the fourth cycle of nivolumab. These receptors were obtained from a human donor with classical Hodgkin lymphoma. Both conserved end residues are part of each CDR3. D genes are given only for firm matches.

v_call	j_call	d_call	cdr3_aa	cdr3_nt
TRBV2	TRBJ2-7	NA	CASSGDTQEAYEQYF	TGTGCCAGCAGTGGGGACACCCAAGAGGCCTACGAGCAGTACTTC
TRBV6-1	TRBJ1-1	NA	CASSAWAVVRDGTEAFF	TGTGCCAGCAGTGCGTGGGCCGTTGTTAGGGATGGCACTGAAGCTTTCTTT
TRBV27	TRBJ1-1	TRBD1	CARYRGREVWMNTEAFF	TGTGCCAGGTACAGGGGGCGGGAGGTTTGGATGAACACTGAAGCTTTCTTT
TRBV4-1	TRBJ2-3	NA	CASSRRQTSTDTQYF	TGCGCCAGCAGCCGACGACAGACTAGCACAGATACGCAGTATTTT
TRBV27	TRBJ2-5	NA	CASSPGPGKTQYF	TGTGCCAGCAGTCCAGGGCCGGGGAAGACCCAGTACTTC
TRBV2	TRBJ2-3	NA	CASTRRDISSTDTQYF	TGTGCCAGCACTAGAAGGGACATTTCTAGCACAGATACGCAGTATTTT
TRBV27	TRBJ2-7	NA	CASSLITGGGWEQYF	TGTGCCAGCAGTTTAATTACAGGGGGGGGTTGGGAGCAGTACTTC
TRBV6-5	TRBJ2-7	TRBD1	CASSYGQGATYEQYF	TGTGCCAGCAGTTACGGACAGGGCGCAACCTACGAGCAGTACTTC
TRBV2	TRBJ1-4	NA	CASSVAGFNEKLFF	TGTGCCAGCAGTGTTGCCGGCTTTAATGAAAAACTGTTTTTT
TRBV29-1	TRBJ2-1	TRBD2	CSVEMRLANNEQFF	TGCAGCGTTGAAATGAGACTAGCGAACAATGAGCAGTTCTTC
TRBV7-9	TRBJ2-2	NA	CASSPDAGAYTGELFF	TGTGCCAGCAGCCCCGATGCGGGGGCCTACACCGGGGAGCTGTTTTTT
TRBV14	TRBJ2-5	NA	CASSHRDQETQYF	TGTGCCAGCAGCCACAGGGACCAAGAGACCCAGTACTTC
TRBV4-1	TRBJ1-5	TRBD1	CASSREDRVAPQPQHF	TGCGCCAGCAGCAGAGAGGACAGGGTAGCCCCTCAGCCCCAGCATTTT
TRBV25-1	TRBJ2-2	TRBD1	CASTSRDRATGELFF	TGTGCCAGCACATCCCGGGACAGGGCCACCGGGGAGCTGTTTTTT
TRBV7-6	TRBJ1-2	TRBD1	CASSLGARGGTYGYTF	TGTGCCAGCAGCTTAGGGGCACGAGGGGGCACCTATGGCTACACCTTC
TRBV7-9	TRBJ2-5	TRBD2	CASSLASGSRAETQYF	TGTGCCAGCAGCTTAGCTAGCGGGAGTAGAGCGGAGACCCAGTACTTC
TRBV11-3	TRBJ2-7	NA	CASSLETVSEQYF	TGTGCCAGCAGCTTAGAAACAGTCTCTGAGCAGTACTTC
TRBV7-9	TRBJ1-1	NA	CASSLGGGGTEAFF	TGTGCCAGCAGCTTAGGCGGGGGGGGCACTGAAGCTTTCTTT
TRBV29-1	TRBJ1-2	NA	CSVEDPGLYGYTF	TGCAGCGTTGAAGATCCAGGGCTGTATGGCTACACCTTC
TRBV5-1	TRBJ2-7	NA	CASSLGREQYF	TGCGCCAGCAGCTTGGGGAGAGAGCAGTACTTC